A selection of T cell receptor beta chains follows, all from one sample in a study of blood T cell repertoires in COVID-19. Data came from immunoSEQ multiplex PCR; TCRdb stores just in-frame clones and leaves some out. The sample contains about 160,000 clones, under 95% of which appear only once. Sequencing was carried out using peripheral blood. Receptors were obtained from a young man with acute or convalescent COVID-19. CDR3s include the opening cysteine and the closing phenylalanine or tryptophan. Fields, in order: J gene, D gene, V gene, clone size, CDR3 protein, CDR3 DNA. The D gene is left open where the match is weak. Clone size is not always given. Where it is, it says once, few, many or a class for expanded clones.

J: TRBJ1-1; D: -; V: TRBV7-2; size: -; CDR3: CASSLARTVNTEAFF; DNA: TGTGCCAGCAGCTTAGCGAGGACAGTGAACACTGAAGCTTTCTTT
J: TRBJ2-2; D: TRBD1; V: TRBV7-2; size: once; CDR3: CASSFMDRGTGELFF; DNA: TGTGCCAGCAGCTTTATGGACAGGGGGACTGGGGAGCTGTTTTTT
J: TRBJ2-1; D: TRBD1; V: TRBV6-5; size: -; CDR3: CASNSGTDYNEQFF; DNA: TGTGCCAGCAACTCCGGGACAGACTACAATGAGCAGTTCTTC
J: TRBJ2-2; D: TRBD2; V: TRBV2; size: -; CDR3: CASRRLAGGPGELFF; DNA: TGTGCCAGCAGGAGACTAGCGGGAGGGCCCGGGGAGCTGTTTTTT
J: TRBJ2-5; D: -; V: TRBV5-1; size: -; CDR3: CASSFLGEETQYF; DNA: TGCGCCAGCAGCTTCTTAGGGGAAGAGACCCAGTACTTC
J: TRBJ2-3; D: -; V: TRBV10-3; size: -; CDR3: CAISAPRSTDTQYF; DNA: TGTGCCATCAGTGCCCCGCGTAGCACAGATACGCAGTATTTT
J: TRBJ2-7; D: -; V: TRBV21-1; size: -; CDR3: CASSPQPRGTEQYF; DNA: TGTGCCAGCAGCCCCCAGCCGCGGGGTACCGAGCAGTACTTC
J: TRBJ1-2; D: -; V: TRBV19; size: -; CDR3: CASSISPETNYGYTF; DNA: TGTGCCAGTAGTATATCCCCGGAGACTAACTATGGCTACACCTTC
J: TRBJ1-1; D: TRBD1; V: TRBV19; size: -; CDR3: CASRPGTGEYGEAFF; DNA: TGTGCCAGCCGTCCCGGGACAGGGGAGTATGGTGAAGCTTTCTTT
J: TRBJ1-6; D: TRBD1; V: TRBV29-1; size: -; CDR3: CSVRTGADNSPLHF; DNA: TGCAGCGTCCGGACAGGGGCTGATAATTCACCCCTCCACTTT
J: TRBJ1-6; D: -; V: TRBV10-3; size: -; CDR3: CAISESGPAAGSPLHF; DNA: TGTGCCATCAGTGAGTCTGGACCAGCGGCGGGTTCACCCCTCCACTTT
J: TRBJ2-2; D: TRBD2; V: TRBV18; size: -; CDR3: CASSPLSSSGSTGELFF; DNA: TGTGCCAGCTCACCATTGTCGAGTAGCGGGAGCACCGGGGAGCTGTTTTTT
J: TRBJ1-1; D: -; V: TRBV12-3/TRBV12-4; size: once; CDR3: CASSLFGSEAFF; DNA: TGTGCCAGCAGTTTATTCGGGTCTGAAGCTTTCTTT
J: TRBJ2-7; D: TRBD1; V: TRBV5-1; size: -; CDR3: CASWTGGSSYEQYF; DNA: TGCGCCAGCTGGACAGGGGGGAGCTCCTACGAGCAGTACTTC
J: TRBJ2-7; D: TRBD1; V: TRBV7-2; size: few; CDR3: CASSPRDRGSRPGSEQYF; DNA: TGTGCCAGCAGCCCCCGGGACAGGGGGTCCCGACCGGGCTCCGAGCAGTACTTC
J: TRBJ1-1; D: -; V: TRBV28; size: -; CDR3: CATEGGGEAFF; DNA: TGTGCCACAGAAGGGGGTGGTGAAGCTTTCTTT
J: TRBJ2-7; D: TRBD1; V: TRBV10-2; size: -; CDR3: CASSESLVTGAEQYF; DNA: TGCGCCAGCAGTGAGTCGCTTGTGACAGGGGCCGAGCAGTACTTC
J: TRBJ1-6; D: -; V: TRBV7-8; size: few; CDR3: CASTQARGPLYSPLHF; DNA: TGTGCCAGCACCCAAGCCAGGGGCCCCCTATATTCACCCCTCCACTTT
J: TRBJ2-7; D: TRBD2; V: TRBV5-1; size: -; CDR3: CASSPGLAGGTKTYEQYF; DNA: TGCGCCAGCAGCCCGGGACTAGCGGGAGGCACTAAAACCTACGAGCAGTACTTC
J: TRBJ1-2; D: -; V: TRBV7-2; size: -; CDR3: CASSLGRNYGYTF; DNA: TGTGCCAGCAGCTTGGGCAGAAACTATGGCTACACCTTC
J: TRBJ1-6; D: TRBD1; V: TRBV5-8; size: -; CDR3: CASSLGTGGVRDSPLHF; DNA: TGTGCCAGCAGCTTGGGGACAGGTGGGGTTCGGGATTCACCCCTCCACTTT
J: TRBJ2-1; D: TRBD2; V: TRBV10-1; size: -; CDR3: CASSESGSTQSGSLNEQFF; DNA: TGCGCCAGCAGTGAGTCGGGGTCGACCCAGAGCGGGAGTTTGAATGAGCAGTTCTTC
J: TRBJ2-7; D: -; V: TRBV4-2; size: -; CDR3: CASSQDYRGSYEQYF; DNA: TGTGCCAGCAGCCAGGACTACAGGGGCTCGTACGAGCAGTACTTC
J: TRBJ1-5; D: TRBD1; V: TRBV6-2/TRBV6-3; size: -; CDR3: CASSLQGDQPQHF; DNA: TGTGCCAGCAGTCTACAGGGGGATCAGCCCCAGCATTTT
J: TRBJ1-2; D: TRBD1; V: TRBV9; size: -; CDR3: CASSRDRVSSYGYTF; DNA: TGTGCCAGCAGCAGAGACAGGGTTTCCTCCTATGGCTACACCTTC
J: TRBJ1-2; D: -; V: TRBV12-5; size: -; CDR3: CASGLGDRRPNYGYTF; DNA: TGTGCTAGTGGTTTGGGAGACAGGAGACCTAACTATGGCTACACCTTC
J: TRBJ1-1; D: TRBD1; V: TRBV5-1; size: -; CDR3: CASSPPGQGAEAFF; DNA: TGCGCCAGCAGCCCGCCGGGACAGGGAGCTGAAGCTTTCTTT
J: TRBJ1-4; D: -; V: TRBV19; size: -; CDR3: CASSMGREGRRNEKLFF; DNA: TGTGCCAGTAGTATGGGCAGGGAAGGCCGACGTAATGAAAAACTGTTTTTT
J: TRBJ2-6; D: -; V: TRBV27; size: -; CDR3: CASRFQGTGANVLTF; DNA: TGTGCCAGCCGTTTTCAGGGTACTGGGGCCAACGTCCTGACTTTC
J: TRBJ2-5; D: TRBD1; V: TRBV5-1; size: -; CDR3: CASSLGTGSETQYF; DNA: TGCGCCAGCAGCCTCGGGACAGGGTCGGAGACCCAGTACTTC
J: TRBJ1-5; D: TRBD1; V: TRBV7-8; size: -; CDR3: CASSLTGGGQPQHF; DNA: TGTGCCAGCAGCTTGACAGGGGGCGGTCAGCCCCAGCATTTT
J: TRBJ1-2; D: -; V: TRBV11-2; size: -; CDR3: CASSSPWGQLLYGYTF; DNA: TGTGCCAGCAGCTCCCCATGGGGCCAGCTATTATATGGCTACACCTTC
J: TRBJ1-1; D: -; V: TRBV2; size: once; CDR3: CASSEAIRGREAFF; DNA: TGTGCCAGCAGTGAAGCGATCAGGGGCCGAGAAGCTTTCTTT
J: TRBJ1-1; D: -; V: TRBV5-4; size: -; CDR3: CASSSGLTGYTEAFF; DNA: TGTGCCAGCAGCTCGGGACTCACCGGGTACACTGAAGCTTTCTTT
J: TRBJ1-5; D: -; V: TRBV12-5; size: -; CDR3: CASGLARQLDQPQHF; DNA: TGTGCTAGTGGTTTGGCCCGACAGCTCGATCAGCCCCAGCATTTT
J: TRBJ2-3; D: -; V: TRBV4-1; size: -; CDR3: CASSQEGAGSTDTQYF; DNA: TGCGCCAGCAGCCAAGAAGGGGCAGGGAGCACAGATACGCAGTATTTT
J: TRBJ2-4; D: -; V: TRBV19; size: -; CDR3: CASSPRLAKNIQYF; DNA: TGTGCCAGTAGCCCCCGACTAGCCAAAAACATTCAGTACTTC
J: TRBJ1-4; D: -; V: TRBV4-1; size: -; CDR3: CASRPPEGRMAEKLFF; DNA: TGCGCCAGCAGACCCCCGGAGGGCAGGATGGCTGAAAAACTGTTTTTT
J: TRBJ1-5; D: -; V: TRBV3-1/TRBV3-2; size: -; CDR3: CASSSTSQATNQPQHF; DNA: TGTGCCAGCAGCTCAACTAGTCAGGCGACCAATCAGCCCCAGCATTTT
J: TRBJ1-2; D: -; V: TRBV29-1; size: -; CDR3: CSVELRLANYGYTF; DNA: TGCAGCGTTGAACTCCGTTTAGCTAACTATGGCTACACCTTC
J: TRBJ2-1; D: -; V: TRBV6-4; size: -; CDR3: CASSVEESSYNEQFF; DNA: TGTGCCAGCAGCGTAGAGGAGAGCTCCTACAATGAGCAGTTCTTC
J: TRBJ1-2; D: TRBD1; V: TRBV5-1; size: -; CDR3: CASSNTTGLSYGYTF; DNA: TGCGCCAGCAGCAATACGACAGGGCTCAGCTATGGCTACACCTTC
J: TRBJ2-2; D: TRBD1; V: TRBV30; size: -; CDR3: CAWSPRGLGGELFF; DNA: TGTGCCTGGTCCCCCAGGGGGCTCGGCGGGGAGCTGTTTTTT
J: TRBJ1-2; D: TRBD1; V: TRBV30; size: once; CDR3: CAWSAGQDYGYTF; DNA: TGTGCCTGGAGTGCCGGACAGGACTATGGCTACACCTTC
J: TRBJ1-4; D: TRBD1; V: TRBV2; size: -; CDR3: CATSGQGNEKLFF; DNA: TGTGCCACCTCGGGACAGGGAAATGAAAAACTGTTTTTT
J: TRBJ2-3; D: TRBD1; V: TRBV14; size: many; CDR3: CASSQYSTGGTDTQYF; DNA: TGTGCCAGCAGCCAATATTCAACAGGGGGTACAGATACGCAGTATTTT
J: TRBJ1-2; D: -; V: TRBV27; size: -; CDR3: CASSRQPPYGYTF; DNA: TGTGCCAGCAGCCGACAGCCTCCCTATGGCTACACCTTC
J: TRBJ1-4; D: -; V: TRBV2; size: -; CDR3: CASEGEGATNEKLFF; DNA: TGTGCCAGCGAGGGAGAGGGGGCAACTAATGAAAAACTGTTTTTT
J: TRBJ1-2; D: -; V: TRBV7-6; size: -; CDR3: CASSPATGGYTF; DNA: TGTGCCAGCAGCCCCGCCACGGGGGGCTACACCTTC
J: TRBJ1-5; D: -; V: TRBV3-1/TRBV3-2; size: -; CDR3: CASSQESAGDGNQPQHF; DNA: TGTGCCAGCAGCCAAGAATCGGCCGGGGATGGCAATCAGCCCCAGCATTTT
J: TRBJ1-2; D: -; V: TRBV30; size: -; CDR3: CAWRNGGWGRGYTF; DNA: TGTGCCTGGAGAAACGGCGGGTGGGGGCGAGGCTACACCTTC
J: TRBJ1-1; D: -; V: TRBV5-1; size: -; CDR3: CASSLVPEHENTEAFF; DNA: TGCGCCAGCAGCTTGGTCCCCGAACACGAGAACACTGAAGCTTTCTTT
J: TRBJ1-1; D: -; V: TRBV7-7; size: once; CDR3: CASSPDIATEAFF; DNA: TGTGCCAGCAGCCCTGACATTGCCACTGAAGCTTTCTTT
J: TRBJ1-2; D: -; V: TRBV5-1; size: once; CDR3: CASTRNGGSYGYTF; DNA: TGCGCCTCTACACGAAACGGGGGTAGTTATGGCTACACCTTC
J: TRBJ2-1; D: TRBD1; V: TRBV19; size: -; CDR3: CASSSLGQSSYNEQFF; DNA: TGTGCCAGTAGTAGCTTGGGACAGAGCTCCTACAATGAGCAGTTCTTC
J: TRBJ2-2; D: TRBD1; V: TRBV6-4; size: -; CDR3: CASSDGTGGTGELFF; DNA: TGTGCCAGCAGTGACGGGACAGGGGGCACCGGGGAGCTGTTTTTT
J: TRBJ1-3; D: -; V: TRBV7-9; size: -; CDR3: CASRTDSAGNTIYF; DNA: TGTGCCAGCAGAACGGACAGCGCCGGAAACACCATATATTTT
J: TRBJ1-2; D: -; V: TRBV5-6; size: once; CDR3: CASSLGDLDGYGYTF; DNA: TGTGCCAGCAGCTTAGGAGATCTAGACGGCTATGGCTACACCTTC
J: TRBJ2-1; D: -; V: TRBV21-1; size: -; CDR3: CASSKAPPPSGRAGEQFF; DNA: TGTGCCAGCAGCAAAGCACCTCCTCCTAGCGGGAGGGCCGGTGAGCAGTTCTTC